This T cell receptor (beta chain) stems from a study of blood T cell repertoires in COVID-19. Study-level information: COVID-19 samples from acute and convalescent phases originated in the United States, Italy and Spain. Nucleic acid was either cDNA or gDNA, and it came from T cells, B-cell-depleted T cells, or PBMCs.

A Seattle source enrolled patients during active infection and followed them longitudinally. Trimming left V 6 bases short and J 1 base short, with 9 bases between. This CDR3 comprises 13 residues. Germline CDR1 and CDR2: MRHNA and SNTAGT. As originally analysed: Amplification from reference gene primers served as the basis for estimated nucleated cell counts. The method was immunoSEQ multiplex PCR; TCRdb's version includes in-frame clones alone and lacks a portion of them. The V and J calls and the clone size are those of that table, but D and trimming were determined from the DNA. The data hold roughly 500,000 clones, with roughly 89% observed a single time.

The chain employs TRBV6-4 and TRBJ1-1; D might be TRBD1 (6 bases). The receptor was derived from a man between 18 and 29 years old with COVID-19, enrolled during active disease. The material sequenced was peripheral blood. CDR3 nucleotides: TGTGCCAGCAGCTCGGACAGGAACACTGAAGCTTTCTTT. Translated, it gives CASSSDRNTEAFF.